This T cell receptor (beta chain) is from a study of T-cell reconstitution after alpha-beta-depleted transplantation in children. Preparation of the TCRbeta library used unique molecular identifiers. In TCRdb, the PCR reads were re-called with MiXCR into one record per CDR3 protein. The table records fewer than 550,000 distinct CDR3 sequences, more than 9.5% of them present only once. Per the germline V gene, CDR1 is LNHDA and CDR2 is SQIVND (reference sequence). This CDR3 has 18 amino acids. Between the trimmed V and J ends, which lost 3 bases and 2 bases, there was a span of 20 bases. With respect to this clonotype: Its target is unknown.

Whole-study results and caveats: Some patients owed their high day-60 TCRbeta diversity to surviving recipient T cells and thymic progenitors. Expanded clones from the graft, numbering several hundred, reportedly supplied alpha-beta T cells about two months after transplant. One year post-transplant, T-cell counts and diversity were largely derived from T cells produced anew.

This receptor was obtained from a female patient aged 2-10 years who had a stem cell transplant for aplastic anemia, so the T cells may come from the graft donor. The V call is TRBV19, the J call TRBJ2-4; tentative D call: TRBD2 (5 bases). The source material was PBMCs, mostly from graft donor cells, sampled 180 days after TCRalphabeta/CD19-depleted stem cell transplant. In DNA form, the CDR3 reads TGTGCCAGTAGTATCCAGCGGTACGGTCGGGGTCCCAAAAACATTCAGTACTTC. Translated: CASSIQRYGRGPKNIQYF.